Sequencing of this T cell receptor beta chain was carried out in a study of cytomegalovirus exposure and HLA in healthy donors. Study-level results: The only immune exposure information that was available was CMV serostatus. TCR beta V- and J-gene trimming, according to a later analysis, was linked to a missense DCLRE1C variant. V segments that were indistinguishable, TRBV6-2 and TRBV6-3 among them, were omitted from analysis.

The study ran its PCR with 60 Vbeta and 13 Jbeta primers. Sequencing used immunoSEQ multiplex PCR; TCRdb keeps in-frame clones, though not all of them. Altogether roughly 180,000 clones are present, roughly 80% being singletons, with the ten largest covering approximately 0.26%. About this clone itself: Its target is not known.

Germline trimming cut 4 bases from V and 2 bases from J; bases unmatched to any gene: 5. Germline-derived CDR1 and CDR2 are SGHTS and YDEGEE. CDR3 length: 16 amino acids. The sequenced sample was PBMCs. The genes are TRBV5-8 and TRBJ2-7; 14 bases map to TRBD2. The receptor was isolated from a boy younger than 18 in good health and CMV-seronegative. The CDR3 DNA sequence: TGTGCCAGCAGCACCGGGGGACTAGCGGGGGCCTACGAGCAGTACTTC. This gives the protein CASSTGGLAGAYEQYF.